The 11 T cell receptor beta chains presented below share a single source sample, sequenced in a study of identical twins. TCRdb reanalysed the 5' RACE reads using MiXCR and keeps one entry per CDR3 protein. The data show about 500,000 distinct CDR3 sequences, approximately 14% seen once. The sample was also reused in another study, on yellow fever vaccine responses in identical twins.

The sample was CD4+ T cells sorted from blood. The source is a woman between 18 and 30 years old in good health.

This clonotype occurred a few times. The chain couples TRBV27 to TRBJ2-5; D tentatively reads TRBD1 or TRBD2 (7 bases each). Germline V CDR1 and CDR2: MNHEY, SMNVEV (reference sequence). The CDR3 has 14 amino acids. Trimming took off 5 bases at V and 7 bases at J, with 17 bases between the two ends. The CDR3 DNA reads as TGTGCCAGCAGTCCCCGACAGGGAGGGGGGACCCAGTACTTC. Translated: CASSPRQGGGTQYF.

This clonotype was seen at least ten times. This chain links TRBV10-3 with TRBJ1-5; D possibly corresponds to TRBD1 (6 bases). Germline values: CDR1 ENHRY, CDR2 SYGVKD. CDR3 length: 16 amino acids. V was shortened by 4 bases and J by 0 bases, with 13 bases between the two germline ends. The DNA for the CDR3 is TGTGCCATCAGTGCCGGACAGACCAATAGCAATCAGCCCCAGCATTTT. Its translation: CAISAGQTNSNQPQHF.

This clonotype was counted ten times or more. The rearrangement links TRBV12-3 or TRBV12-4 to TRBJ1-1; the match to TRBD1 covers 7 bases. This CDR3 has 13 amino acids. V was clipped by 5 bases and J by 1 base; unmatched bases: 1. The CDR3, as DNA: TGTGCCAGCAGTCGACAGGGGAACACTGAAGCTTTCTTT. It yields the protein CASSRQGNTEAFF.

This clonotype was counted a few times. The rearrangement links TRBV4-2 to TRBJ2-2; 7 bases align to TRBD2. The CDR3 length is 17 residues. The V segment lost 0 bases and the J segment 2 bases; nucleotides outside the gene matches: 6. From germline, CDR1 is LGHNA and CDR2 YNFKEQ. DNA for the CDR3: TGTGCCAGCAGCCAAGATCTTGCGGGGGTTAACACCGGGGAGCTGTTTTTT. Translation: CASSQDLAGVNTGELFF.

This clonotype was detected a few times. J is TRBJ2-7 and V is TRBV18; D is tentatively TRBD1 or TRBD2 (5 bases each). Trimming removed 2 bases at V and 5 bases at J, with 7 bases between. CDR3 length: 12 residues. The germline gives CDR1 KGHSH, CDR2 LQKENI. The CDR3 protein is CASSPRGDEQYF. CDR3 nucleotides: TGTGCCAGCTCACCAAGAGGGGACGAGCAGTACTTC. The full variable domain, completed using reference TRBV18 and TRBJ2-7, is NAGVMQNPRHLVRRRGQEARLRCSPMKGHSHVYWYRQLPEEGLKFMVYLQKENIIDESGMPKERFSAEFPKEGPSILRIQQVVRGDSAAYFCASSPRGDEQYFGPGTRLTVT.

The sample holds a few counts of this clonotype. The chain employs TRBV6-2 or TRBV6-3 and TRBJ2-1; D may be TRBD2 (5 bases). The V end lost 5 bases, the J end lost 0 bases, and 14 bases lay between the germline ends. CDR1 and CDR2 from the germline V gene are MNHEY and SVGEGT. The CDR3 extends over 16 amino acids. The CDR3 nucleotides read TGTGCCAGCAGTCGCCCGGGGAGAGGCTCCTACAATGAGCAGTTCTTC. Residues: CASSRPGRGSYNEQFF.

This chain uses TRBV3-1 with TRBJ2-5; no clear D gene. V was cut by 4 bases and J by 5 bases, with 17 bases left in between. The germline V gene has CDR1 LGHDT and CDR2 YNNKEL (reference sequence). This CDR3 is built from 15 residues. The CDR3 coding sequence is TGTGCCAGCAGCCCCCAGCTGATCCCCACGGAGACCCAGTACTTC. This sequence encodes CASSPQLIPTETQYF.

This clonotype was picked up a small number of times. This chain joins TRBV20-1 and TRBJ2-5; TRBD1 is a possible D gene (5 bases). The CDR3 loop spans 12 amino acids. Trimming stripped 8 bases from V and 1 base from J, with 11 bases between. Germline V gene data show CDR1 as DFQATT and CDR2 as SNEGSKA (reference sequence). The CDR3 nucleotides read TGCAGTTCAGGACACCTCCAAGAGACCCAGTACTTC. Residues: CSSGHLQETQYF.

In this sample, this clonotype turned up a few times. This sequence joins TRBV5-1 and TRBJ2-7, with TRBD1 matching 7 bases. V lost 0 bases to trimming and J lost 7 bases; unmatched junction nucleotides: 7. Germline V gives CDR1 SGHRS, CDR2 YFSETQ. The CDR3 consists of 14 residues. The CDR3 loop reads CASSLEAGGWEQYF. CDR3 coding DNA: TGCGCCAGCAGCTTGGAGGCAGGGGGATGGGAGCAGTACTTC.

This clonotype was seen a few times. CDR3 loop: CASSPSAGRAYEQYF. CDR3 DNA sequence: TGTGCCAGCAGCCCCTCGGCGGGACGTGCATACGAGCAGTACTTC. The chain has TRBV7-9 and TRBJ2-7; weak D call: TRBD2 (6 bases). The CDR3 has 15 residues. V was clipped by 5 bases and J by 4 bases, with 18 bases between them. CDR1 is SEHNR and CDR2 is FQNEAQ in the germline V gene (reference sequence).

In its sample, this clonotype was seen a few times. The chain carries TRBV5-1 and TRBJ2-3, with TRBD2 matching over 9 bases. Germline V gene lookup returns CDR1 SGHRS and CDR2 YFSETQ. J gave up 2 bases and V 4 bases, and 8 bases lay outside the gene matches. CDR3 length: 16 amino acids. CDR3 DNA sequence: TGCGCCAGCAGCCCGACACTAGCGGGTGTCACAGATACGCAGTATTTT. Translation gives CASSPTLAGVTDTQYF.